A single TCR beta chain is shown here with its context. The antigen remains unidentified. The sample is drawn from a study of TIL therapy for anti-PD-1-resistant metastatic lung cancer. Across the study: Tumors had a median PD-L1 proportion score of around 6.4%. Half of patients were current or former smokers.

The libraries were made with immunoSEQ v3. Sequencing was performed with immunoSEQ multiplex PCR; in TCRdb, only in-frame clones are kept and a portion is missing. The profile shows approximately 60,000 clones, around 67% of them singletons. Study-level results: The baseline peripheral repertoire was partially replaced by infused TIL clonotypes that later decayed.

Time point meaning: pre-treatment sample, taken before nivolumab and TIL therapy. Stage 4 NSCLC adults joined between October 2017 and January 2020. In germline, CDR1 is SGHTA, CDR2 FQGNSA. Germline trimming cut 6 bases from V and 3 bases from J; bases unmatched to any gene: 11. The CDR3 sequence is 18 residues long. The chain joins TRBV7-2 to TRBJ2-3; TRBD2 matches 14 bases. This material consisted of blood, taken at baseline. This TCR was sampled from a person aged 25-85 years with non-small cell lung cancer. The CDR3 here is CASSRLAGGEGATDTQYF. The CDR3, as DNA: TGTGCCAGCAGTAGACTAGCGGGAGGGGAGGGGGCGACAGATACGCAGTATTTT.